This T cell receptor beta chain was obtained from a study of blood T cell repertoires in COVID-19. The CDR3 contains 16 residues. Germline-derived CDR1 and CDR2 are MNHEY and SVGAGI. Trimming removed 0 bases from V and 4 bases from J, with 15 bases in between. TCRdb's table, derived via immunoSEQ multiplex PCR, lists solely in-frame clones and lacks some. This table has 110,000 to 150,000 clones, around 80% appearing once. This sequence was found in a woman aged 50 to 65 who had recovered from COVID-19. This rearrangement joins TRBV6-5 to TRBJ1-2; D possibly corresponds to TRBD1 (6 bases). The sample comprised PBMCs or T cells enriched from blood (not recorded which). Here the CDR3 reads CASSYSFQGTGYGYTF. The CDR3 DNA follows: TGTGCCAGCAGTTACTCTTTCCAGGGGACCGGCTATGGCTACACCTTC.